A selection of T cell receptor beta chains follows, all from one sample in a study of blood T cell repertoires in COVID-19. TCRdb keeps only in-frame clones here, not all; method: immunoSEQ multiplex PCR. This table holds about 300,000 clones, around 88% found once. Sequenced input: peripheral blood. The receptors here all came from a woman aged 25 to 39 who had recovered from COVID-19. CDR3s include the opening cysteine and the closing phenylalanine or tryptophan. A D gene is named only where the DNA matches it firmly. Not every row has a clone size; where given, it reads once, few, many or a size class.

d_call j_call clone_size v_call cdr3_aa cdr3_nt
TRBD2 TRBJ2-4 - TRBV5-6 CASSLGLAGGLAKNIQYF TGTGCCAGCAGCTTGGGCCTAGCGGGGGGACTAGCCAAAAACATTCAGTACTTC
TRBD1 TRBJ1-6 - TRBV2 CASSEEGDRGWNSPLHF TGTGCCAGCAGTGAAGAGGGGGACAGGGGATGGAATTCACCCCTCCACTTT
TRBD1 TRBJ2-2 - TRBV18 CASSQATGAKLTGELFF TGTGCCAGCTCACAAGCGACAGGGGCCAAGCTCACCGGGGAGCTGTTTTTT
TRBD2 TRBJ2-1 - TRBV5-6 CASSLGIGLAGGLEQFF TGTGCCAGCAGCTTGGGGATTGGACTAGCGGGGGGTCTCGAGCAGTTCTTC
- TRBJ2-2 - TRBV18 CASSPPGGGRELFF TGTGCCAGCTCACCACCCGGCGGAGGCCGGGAGCTGTTTTTT
- TRBJ1-1 - TRBV2 CASSLSGPEAFF TGTGCCAGCAGCCTCAGTGGCCCTGAAGCTTTCTTT
TRBD1 TRBJ2-3 - TRBV5-6 CASSKTGEAQDTQYF TGTGCCAGCAGCAAGACAGGGGAGGCACAGGATACGCAGTATTTT
TRBD1 TRBJ2-6 - TRBV6-1 CASSESKGAGANVLTF TGTGCCAGCAGTGAAAGTAAGGGGGCAGGCGCCAACGTCCTGACTTTC
- TRBJ1-2 many TRBV4-3 CASSQDDSYGYTF TGCGCCAGCAGCCAAGATGACTCCTATGGCTACACCTTC
- TRBJ2-3 - TRBV23-1 CASSQKRGGRADTQYF TGCGCCAGCAGTCAAAAAAGGGGGGGCCGGGCAGATACGCAGTATTTT
- TRBJ1-5 - TRBV3-1/TRBV3-2 CASSDSSNQPQHF TGTGCCAGCAGTGACAGTAGCAATCAGCCCCAGCATTTT
- TRBJ1-1 - TRBV7-6 CASSLEGQLMNTEAFF TGTGCCAGCAGCTTAGAAGGACAGTTAATGAACACTGAAGCTTTCTTT
- TRBJ2-1 - TRBV24-1 CATSDSTGKEQFF TGTGCCACCAGTGATTCAACAGGGAAGGAGCAGTTCTTC
- TRBJ2-5 - TRBV4-3 CASSQDGHGQETQYF TGCGCCAGCAGCCAAGATGGACACGGCCAAGAGACCCAGTACTTC
- TRBJ1-4 - TRBV28 CASSLSWEEKLFF TGTGCCAGCAGTTTAAGTTGGGAGGAAAAACTGTTTTTT
TRBD1 TRBJ1-1 - TRBV6-5 CANTRDRGDTEAFF TGTGCCAATACCCGGGACAGGGGGGACACTGAAGCTTTCTTT
TRBD1 TRBJ1-2 many TRBV6-5 CASSYTRGFYGYTF TGTGCCAGCAGTTATACCAGGGGGTTCTATGGCTACACCTTC
- TRBJ2-5 once TRBV18 CASSPPEVVETQYF TGTGCCAGCTCACCACCAGAAGTAGTGGAGACCCAGTACTTC
- TRBJ2-1 - TRBV5-4 CASTPAGAPNNEQFF TGTGCCAGCACCCCGGCGGGGGCTCCCAACAATGAGCAGTTCTTC
TRBD1 TRBJ1-6 - TRBV18 CASSDRDSNSPLHF TGTGCCAGCTCCGACCGGGACAGTAATTCACCCCTCCACTTT
- TRBJ2-5 - TRBV7-2 CASSLGGRETQYF TGTGCCAGCAGCTTAGGAGGTCGAGAGACCCAGTACTTC
TRBD1 TRBJ1-2 - TRBV27 CASRDRGGGYGYTF TGTGCCAGCAGGGACAGGGGCGGAGGCTATGGCTACACCTTC
TRBD1 TRBJ2-6 - TRBV5-4 CASSLPGTGAGANVLTF TGTGCCAGCAGCTTGCCAGGGACAGGGGCTGGGGCCAACGTCCTGACTTTC
- TRBJ1-4 few TRBV19 CASSWGGTNEKLFF TGTGCCAGTAGTTGGGGGGGGACGAATGAAAAACTGTTTTTT
TRBD1 TRBJ1-5 - TRBV30 CAWAGGFGNQPQHF TGTGCCTGGGCAGGGGGATTCGGCAATCAGCCCCAGCATTTT
TRBD2 TRBJ2-7 - TRBV3-1/TRBV3-2 CASSPFSGVSYEQYF TGTGCCAGCAGCCCCTTTAGCGGGGTTTCCTACGAGCAGTACTTC
- TRBJ2-3 - TRBV6-5 CAGGRDMSTDTQYF TGTGCCGGGGGGAGGGACATGAGCACAGATACGCAGTATTTT
TRBD1 TRBJ1-2 - TRBV6-6 CASSRDRVLNYGYTF TGTGCCAGCAGTAGGGACAGGGTACTCAACTATGGCTACACCTTC
TRBD2 TRBJ2-5 - TRBV9 CASSAPTSGGQETQYF TGTGCCAGCAGCGCACCGACTAGCGGGGGACAAGAGACCCAGTACTTC
- TRBJ1-4 - TRBV28 CASSERSGSTNEKLFF TGTGCCAGCAGTGAAAGATCGGGTTCAACTAATGAAAAACTGTTTTTT
TRBD1 TRBJ2-1 many TRBV5-1 CASSWTVLQGPYNEQFF TGCGCCAGCAGCTGGACCGTATTACAGGGGCCTTACAATGAGCAGTTCTTC
- TRBJ1-5 - TRBV5-8 CASSLERSQHF TGTGCCAGCAGCTTGGAGAGGTCCCAGCATTTT
TRBD1 TRBJ2-5 - TRBV5-1 CASSTGTGVGQETQYF TGCGCCAGCAGCACCGGGACAGGTGTAGGACAAGAGACCCAGTACTTC
- TRBJ2-7 once TRBV28 CASSLGSQVHEQYF TGTGCCAGCAGTTTAGGGTCCCAGGTACACGAGCAGTACTTC
TRBD1 TRBJ2-1 - TRBV19 CASRDRGSSYNEQFF TGTGCCAGTAGGGACAGGGGAAGCTCCTACAATGAGCAGTTCTTC
- TRBJ1-1 - TRBV29-1 CSVLYRTGTLNTEAFF TGCAGCGTTCTATATAGAACCGGGACACTGAACACTGAAGCTTTCTTT
- TRBJ1-4 - TRBV28 CASRQGGEKLFF TGTGCCAGCAGACAGGGCGGAGAAAAACTGTTTTTT
- TRBJ2-3 - TRBV4-3 CASSQVVRTTDTQYF TGCGCCAGCAGCCAAGTCGTCAGAACCACAGATACGCAGTATTTT
- TRBJ2-2 - TRBV24-1 CATSDWAGGGGPNTGELFF TGTGCCACCAGTGATTGGGCCGGAGGCGGGGGCCCGAACACCGGGGAGCTGTTTTTT